The 18 T cell receptor beta chains below were found in one sample sequenced in a study of T cells in Graves' hyperthyroidism and ophthalmopathy. RNA transcripts were the template for amplifying TCR beta CDR3 regions. A set of HTBI primers served as the primers for a first-round RT-PCR of the TCR CDR3. TCRdb independently ran MiXCR on the multiplex PCR reads; one entry per CDR3 protein. This sample has about 98,000 distinct CDR3 sequences; approximately 42% occur once, and the top ten carry 10%. Sequences were obtained from peripheral blood or thyroid tissue (not recorded which). These receptors all stem from a woman in her 30s with Graves' hyperthyroidism.

Worth noting for this clonotype: A much larger clone sits a single nucleotide away, making a read error possible. This chain links TRBV2 with TRBJ2-7; 7 nucleotides match TRBD1. There are 14 residues in the CDR3. Germline CDR1 SNHLY, CDR2 FYNNEI. CDR3 sequence: CVSSPDRITYEQYF. In DNA form, the CDR3 reads TGTGTCAGCAGCCCGGACAGGATTACCTACGAGCAGTACTTC.

There are a few counts of this clonotype. The V gene is TRBV20-1, the J gene TRBJ1-6; D gene ambiguous. The germline V and J ends were trimmed by 3 bases and 5 bases, with 11 bases remaining between them. Germline loops: CDR1 DFQATT, CDR2 SNEGSKA (reference sequence). The CDR3 is made up of 14 amino acids. The CDR3, as DNA: TGCAGTGCTAGCCCGGGCCAGGATAATTCACCCCTCCACTTT. It translates to CSASPGQDNSPLHF.

This clonotype was observed at least ten times. The rearrangement links TRBV5-5 to TRBJ2-7, with D possibly matching TRBD1 (5 bases). The CDR3 contains 15 residues. V was pared by 4 bases and J by 0 bases, with 14 bases between. In germline, CDR1 is SGHKS, CDR2 YYEKEE (reference sequence). In nucleotides, the CDR3 is TGTGCCAGCAGCAACCGACAGATGAGCTCCTACGAGCAGTACTTC. Translated: CASSNRQMSSYEQYF.

V gene TRBV20-1 combines with J gene TRBJ2-3, with 8 bases fitting TRBD1. J was trimmed by 6 bases and V by 5 bases; bases with no gene match: 10. This CDR3 has 14 residues. In germline, CDR1 is DFQATT, CDR2 SNEGSKA (reference sequence). CDR3 sequence reads: CSADPGTGGDTQYF. In DNA, the CDR3 is TGCAGTGCTGATCCCGGGACAGGAGGCGATACGCAGTATTTT.

With respect to this clonotype: Since no conserved phenylalanine or tryptophan closes the CDR3, a read error is the likely cause. The chain has TRBV10-2 and TRBJ1-4; weak D call: TRBD1 (5 bases). Trimming cost V 8 bases and J 5 bases, with 12 bases left between them. Looked up from germline, CDR1 is WSHSY and CDR2 is SAAADI. CDR3 length: 13 residues. DNA of the CDR3: TGCGCCAGCGCATCCAAGGGGAATGAAAAACTGTTTTTA. Protein product: CASASKGNEKLFL.

This clonotype was found many times. V is TRBV6-5 and J is TRBJ1-5; 8 bases fit TRBD1. Per germline, CDR1 MNHEY and CDR2 SVGAGI. CDR3 size: 15 residues. V trimming: 6 bases; J trimming: 5 bases; junction bases outside the gene matches: 9. The DNA for the CDR3 is TGTGCCAGCAGCCCCGGACAGGGTAATCATCAGCCCCAGCATTTT. It is translated as CASSPGQGNHQPQHF.

About this clonotype itself: Since the CDR3 does not end with the conserved phenylalanine or tryptophan, this likely comes from a read error. The V gene is TRBV28, the J gene TRBJ1-2; 7 nucleotides align to TRBD1. V was pared by 7 bases and J by 7 bases, with 6 bases of the junction left unmatched. The CDR3 has 12 residues. Looked up from germline, CDR1 is MDHEN and CDR2 is SYDVKM. The CDR3 here is CASNKGAFGYTT. The CDR3 bases are TGTGCCAGCAATAAGGGGGCATTTGGCTACACCACC.

This clonotype was observed at least ten times. The chain uses TRBV4-2 and TRBJ2-7; 8 bases are shared with TRBD2. Losses at the gene ends were 1 base for V and 2 bases for J; bases not matched to a gene: 7. Germline lookup yields CDR1 LGHNA and CDR2 YNFKEQ. This CDR3 has 16 residues. As DNA, the CDR3 is TGTGCCAGCAGCCAAGTGCGGGGACTAGGCGCCTACGAGCAGTACTTC. Its translation is CASSQVRGLGAYEQYF.

This clonotype was recorded at least ten times. The chain links TRBV19 to TRBJ2-7; D might be TRBD1 or TRBD2, each matching 5 bases. V lost 3 bases and J lost 5, with 17 bases in between. This CDR3 is built from 15 residues. The germline CDR1 and CDR2 sequences are LNHDA and SQIVND (reference sequence). The CDR3 DNA follows: TGTGCCAGTAGTATTTCGACTGGGGGTGGCGACGAGCAGTACTTC. Its protein product is CASSISTGGGDEQYF.

The chain uses TRBV12-3 or TRBV12-4 and TRBJ1-1, with D possibly TRBD1 on 6 matching bases. Deletions cut 3 bases from V and 4 bases from J, with 15 bases between. The length of the CDR3 is 15 residues. Here the CDR3 DNA reads TGTGCCAGCAGTTTCAGGGGACCGTTAGGCACTGAAGCTTTCTTT. Translation: CASSFRGPLGTEAFF.

This clonotype was seen ten or more times. The gene calls are TRBV7-4 and TRBJ1-2; D is ambiguous. V lost 5 bases and J lost 6, with 13 bases in between. Germline assignment: CDR1 SGHVT and CDR2 SQSDAQ. The CDR3 consists of 13 residues. The CDR3 here is CASSTTVSDGYTF. The DNA of the CDR3 is TGTGCCAGCAGCACGACTGTCTCCGATGGCTACACCTTC.

This clonotype was detected ten times or more. The rearrangement uses TRBV20-1 and TRBJ1-5; D call uncertain. Germline CDR1 reads DFQATT; CDR2 reads SNEGSKA (reference sequence). Trimming stripped 3 bases from V and 0 bases from J, with 12 bases between. The CDR3 loop spans 15 amino acids. The CDR3 reads CSARARSYSNQPQHF. The CDR3 DNA is TGCAGTGCTAGGGCAAGAAGTTATAGCAATCAGCCCCAGCATTTT.

This clonotype has a handful of counts. The chain has TRBV6-6 and TRBJ2-3, with D possibly TRBD1 on 6 matching bases. Germline assignment: CDR1 MNHNY and CDR2 SVGAGI (reference sequence). The V end lost 0 bases, the J end lost 2 bases, and 9 bases lay between the germline ends. The CDR3 has 15 amino acids. The DNA of the CDR3 is TGTGCCAGCAGTTACTCAGGGACACACACAGATACGCAGTATTTT. It translates to CASSYSGTHTDTQYF.

The sample holds one count of this clonotype. The chain links TRBV12-3 or TRBV12-4 to TRBJ1-3; D perhaps matches TRBD1 (5 bases). This CDR3 is built from 14 residues. V lost 5 bases to trimming and J lost 2 bases, with 10 bases between them. In DNA, the CDR3 is TGTGCCAGCAGTCTCAGACAGACTGGAAACACCATATATTTT. This sequence encodes CASSLRQTGNTIYF.

The table lists this clonotype with many counts. This rearrangement joins TRBV5-1 to TRBJ1-3; 8 nucleotides line up with TRBD1. CDR3 size: 15 residues. The V gene end was trimmed by 1 base and the J gene end by 8 bases; junction bases not matched to a gene: 8. Germline CDR1 is SGHRS and CDR2 is YFSETQ. For the CDR3, the DNA is TGCGCCAGCAGCTTGAGCCCAGACAGGGGAGACACCATATATTTT. This encodes CASSLSPDRGDTIYF.

CDR3 residues: CASTEANYGHTF. CDR3 coding DNA: TGTGCCAGCACCGAGGCAAACTACGGCCACACCTTC. The chain employs TRBV7-9 and TRBJ1-2; no clear D gene. The ends were cut back, 7 bases at V and 12 bases at J, with 18 bases in the middle. Germline V gene sequence: CDR1 SEHNR, CDR2 FQNEAQ (reference sequence). This CDR3 has 12 amino acids.

A remark on this clonotype: An end of the junction does not agree with germline; a read error may underlie this. The chain recombines TRBV20-1 with TRBJ1-4, with TRBD1 matching over 8 bases. The CDR3 extends over 14 amino acids. The germline V gene has CDR1 DFQATT and CDR2 SNEGSKA (reference sequence). The CDR3 sequence: CSARTGAPNGKLFF. In DNA, the CDR3 is TGCAGTGCTAGGACAGGGGCTCCCAATGGAAAACTGTTTTTT.

This clonotype was counted at least ten times. The chain joins TRBV10-2 to TRBJ1-1; D not certain. Trimming left V 3 bases short and J 0 bases short, with 11 bases between. This CDR3 has 15 amino acids. Germline V gene sequence: CDR1 WSHSY, CDR2 SAAADI. DNA for the CDR3: TGCGCCAGCAGTGAACAGCCCTGGATGAACACTGAAGCTTTCTTT. Protein sequence: CASSEQPWMNTEAFF.